The clone carrying this TCR beta chain was detected ten times or more. Its antigen is as yet unknown. From germline, CDR1 is DFQATT and CDR2 SNEGSKA (reference sequence). CDR3 length: 14 residues. The V and J ends lost 3 bases and 3 bases respectively, with 12 bases between them. The data were taken from a study of T-cell memory formation after mild COVID-19. After 5'RACE with constant-segment primers, TCR alpha and TCR beta cDNA libraries carrying sample barcodes and UMIs were obtained. MiXCR, applied by TCRdb to the 5' RACE reads, yields one record per CDR3 protein. The sample lists 90,000 to 120,000 distinct CDR3 sequences; around 10% were seen once. Study outcomes and limitations: Contracting CD4+ clones were located mainly in CM and EM, and CD8+ clones in EMRA. CD4/CD8 balance held among clones contracting day 15 to 85, and later expanders leaned CD4+. Whether day 37 second-wave clones are SARS-CoV-2-specific was not confirmed.

The J gene is TRBJ2-1, the V gene TRBV20-1; D is perhaps TRBD2 (5 bases). Material for sequencing was PBMCs or a T cell subset sorted from them (not recorded which). The TCR comes from a man aged 18 to 29 who had mild COVID-19 (a few samples of this study predate the infection). Cell type and time point are not known. CDR3 in amino acids: CSASLPGGYNEQFF. CDR3 nucleotides: TGCAGTGCTAGCCTCCCCGGAGGCTACAATGAGCAGTTCTTC.